Following are 8 T cell receptor beta chains from one sample sequenced in a study of T cell responses to AZD1222 COVID-19 vaccine. Profiling relied on immunoSEQ multiplex PCR, and the TCRdb table lists in-frame clones only, not all of them. There are about 37,000 clones in the sample; about 88% occur only once, and 6.8% lies in the top ten. Sequenced material: peripheral blood, taken on day 0 of AZD1222 vaccination. The receptors originated from an adult in good health.

The J gene is TRBJ1-4, the V gene TRBV4-3, with D perhaps matching TRBD1 (5 bases). Trimming took off 0 bases at V and 8 bases at J, with 19 bases between the two ends. Looked up from germline, CDR1 is LGHNA and CDR2 is YSLEER. CDR3 length: 17 amino acids. The CDR3 DNA is TGCGCCAGCAGCCAAGAATTCTCCCTGGACAATAGGGAAAAACTGTTTTTT. Its protein is CASSQEFSLDNREKLFF.

The chain links TRBV5-1 to TRBJ2-2, with 12 bases matching TRBD1. With V trimmed by 4 bases and J by 5 bases, 3 bases remained unmatched. Germline V CDR1 and CDR2: SGHRS, YFSETQ. The CDR3 length is 15 residues. This CDR3 reads CASSKGQGATGELFF. For the CDR3, the DNA is TGCGCCAGCAGCAAGGGACAGGGGGCTACCGGGGAGCTGTTTTTT.

The CDR3 protein is CASSFSGVNQPQHF. The CDR3, as DNA: TGTGCCAGCAGTTTTTCGGGGGTCAATCAGCCCCAGCATTTT. The chain employs TRBV28 and TRBJ1-5; TRBD1 might be the D (5 bases). Trimming left V 3 bases short and J 3 bases short, with 9 bases between. Germline CDR1 reads MDHEN; CDR2 reads SYDVKM. The CDR3 spans 14 residues.

The chain links TRBV11-3 to TRBJ2-2, with 11 bases that match TRBD1. The germline gives CDR1 SGHNT, CDR2 YENEEA. Unmatched junction bases numbered 3, after V lost 5 bases and J lost 4 bases. CDR3 length equals 15 residues. DNA of the CDR3: TGTGCCAGCAGCCAAGGGACAGGGGGCACCGGGGAGCTGTTTTTT. This sequence encodes CASSQGTGGTGELFF.

The rearrangement uses TRBV6-4 and TRBJ1-6; 7 bases are shared with TRBD1. The V and J ends lost 0 bases and 8 bases, in that order; junction bases with no gene match: 4. There are 15 residues in the CDR3. Germline CDR1 and CDR2: MRHNA and SNTAGT. The CDR3 DNA reads TGTGCCAGCAGTGACTCATTGCAGGGGGATTCACCCCTCCACTTT. Translating gives CASSDSLQGDSPLHF.

Here the CDR3 reads CASSLSSQGMNTEAFF. CDR3 nucleotide sequence: TGTGCCAGCAGCTTATCCTCACAGGGCATGAACACTGAAGCTTTCTTT. The chain links TRBV11-2 to TRBJ1-1; possible D gene TRBD1, 6 bases. With 2 bases removed from V and 0 bases from J, the gap between germline ends came to 13 bases. Germline assignment: CDR1 SGHAT and CDR2 FQNNGV. This CDR3 is 16 amino acids long.

The chain carries TRBV7-3 and TRBJ1-1, with a possible D match to TRBD1 (5 bases). There are 15 residues in the CDR3. The V gene lost 5 bases and the J gene lost 4 bases, with 17 bases spanning the gap. Germline V gene data show CDR1 as SGHTA and CDR2 as FQGTGA. The DNA for the CDR3 is TGTGCCAGCAGCGCAACCGGGACCGAGGGCACTGAAGCTTTCTTT. The encoded protein is CASSATGTEGTEAFF.

The chain links TRBV19 to TRBJ1-5; weak D call: TRBD1 (5 bases). Deletions cut 1 base from V and 11 bases from J, with 15 bases between. From germline, CDR1 is LNHDA and CDR2 SQIVND (reference sequence). The CDR3 length is 14 residues. The CDR3 protein is CASSIAGSGSAQHF. The CDR3 region has the DNA TGTGCCAGTAGTATAGCAGGGTCAGGGTCAGCCCAGCATTTT.